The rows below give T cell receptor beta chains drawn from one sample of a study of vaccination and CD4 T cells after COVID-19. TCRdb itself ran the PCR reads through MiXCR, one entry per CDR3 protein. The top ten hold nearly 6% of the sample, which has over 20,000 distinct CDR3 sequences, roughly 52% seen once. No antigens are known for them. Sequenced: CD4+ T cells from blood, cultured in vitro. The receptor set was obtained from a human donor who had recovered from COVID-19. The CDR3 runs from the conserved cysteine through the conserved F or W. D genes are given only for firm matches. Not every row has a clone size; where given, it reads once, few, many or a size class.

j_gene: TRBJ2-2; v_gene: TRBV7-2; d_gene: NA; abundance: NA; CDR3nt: TGTGCCAGCAGCTTACACAGGGTCGCCGGGGAGCTGTTTTTT; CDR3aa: CASSLHRVAGELFF
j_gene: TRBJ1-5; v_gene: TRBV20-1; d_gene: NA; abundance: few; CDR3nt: TGCAGTGCTGTACCCTCCATAGGGTTGGATCAGCCCCAGCATTTT; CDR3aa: CSAVPSIGLDQPQHF
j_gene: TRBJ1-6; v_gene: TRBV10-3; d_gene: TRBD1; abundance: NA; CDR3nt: TGTGCCATCAGATCGGGACAGGGGATGGGGTCACCCCTCCACTTT; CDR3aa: CAIRSGQGMGSPLHF
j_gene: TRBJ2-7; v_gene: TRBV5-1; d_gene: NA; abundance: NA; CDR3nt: TGCGCCAGCAGCTTGGACGGTCTTTACGAGCAGTACTTC; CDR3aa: CASSLDGLYEQYF
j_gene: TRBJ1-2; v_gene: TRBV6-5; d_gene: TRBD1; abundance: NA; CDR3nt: TGTGCCAGCAGTTACTCGACAGGGGGCGCGGGGTATGGCTACACCTTC; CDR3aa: CASSYSTGGAGYGYTF
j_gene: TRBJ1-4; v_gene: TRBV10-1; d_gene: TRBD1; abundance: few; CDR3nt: TGCGCCAGCAGTGTTACAGGGGATGAAAAACTGTTTTTT; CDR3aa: CASSVTGDEKLFF
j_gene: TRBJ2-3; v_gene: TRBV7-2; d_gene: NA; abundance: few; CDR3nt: TGTGCCAGCAGCCAGAGGCGGGATGGTAGCACAGATACGCAGTATTTT; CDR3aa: CASSQRRDGSTDTQYF
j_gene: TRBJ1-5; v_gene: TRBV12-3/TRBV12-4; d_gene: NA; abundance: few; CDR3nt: TGTGCCAGCAGCCACGTGTATCAGCCCCAGCATTTT; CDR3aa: CASSHVYQPQHF
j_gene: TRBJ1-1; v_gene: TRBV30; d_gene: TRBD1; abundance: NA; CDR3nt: TGTGCCTGGAAACAGGGGATGAACACTGAAGCTTTCTTT; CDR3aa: CAWKQGMNTEAFF
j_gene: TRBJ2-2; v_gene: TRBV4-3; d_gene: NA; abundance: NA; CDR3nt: TGCGCCAGCAGCCAAGATCTAGGAACCGGGGAGCTGTTTTTT; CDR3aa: CASSQDLGTGELFF
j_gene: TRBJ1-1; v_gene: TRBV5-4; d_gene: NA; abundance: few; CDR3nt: TGTGCCAGCAGCTTTGGGGCCGACACTGAAGCTTTCTTT; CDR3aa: CASSFGADTEAFF
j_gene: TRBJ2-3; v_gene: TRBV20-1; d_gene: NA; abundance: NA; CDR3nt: TGCAGTGTTCAGGGGACAGATACGCAGTATTTT; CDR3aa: CSVQGTDTQYF
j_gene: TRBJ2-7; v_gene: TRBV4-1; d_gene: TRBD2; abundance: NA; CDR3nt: TGCGCCAGCAGCCCATTATCGATAGCGGGGGCCGCGCAAAACTACGAGCAGTACTTC; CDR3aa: CASSPLSIAGAAQNYEQYF
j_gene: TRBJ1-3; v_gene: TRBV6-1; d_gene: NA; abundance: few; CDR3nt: TGTGCCAGCACCCAGGGGCTGCCCTCTGGAAACACCATATATTTT; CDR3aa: CASTQGLPSGNTIYF
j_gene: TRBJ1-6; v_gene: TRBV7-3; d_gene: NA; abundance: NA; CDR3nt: TGTGCCAGCAGCTTAGGGGGATTTTGGCCCCTCCACTTT; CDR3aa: CASSLGGFWPLHF
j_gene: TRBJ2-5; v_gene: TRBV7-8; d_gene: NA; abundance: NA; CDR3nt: TGTGCCAGCAGCCGAGTAGAGACCCAGTACTTC; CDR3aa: CASSRVETQYF
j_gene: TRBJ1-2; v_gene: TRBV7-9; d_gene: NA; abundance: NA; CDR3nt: TGTGCCAGCATCCCCTCACAGGATTGGGGCTACACCTTC; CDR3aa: CASIPSQDWGYTF
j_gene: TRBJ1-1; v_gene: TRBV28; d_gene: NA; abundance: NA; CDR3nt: TGTGCCAGCAGGGGGAATGGGAACACTGAAGCTTTCTTT; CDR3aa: CASRGNGNTEAFF
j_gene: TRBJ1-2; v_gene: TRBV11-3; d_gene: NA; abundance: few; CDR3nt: TGTGCCAGCAGCTTTTCAACAGGTGGCTACACCTTC; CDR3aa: CASSFSTGGYTF
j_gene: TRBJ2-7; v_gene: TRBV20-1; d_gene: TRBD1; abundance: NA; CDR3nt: TGCAGTGCTAGAGCCGGGGACAGAGCTAATTACGAGCAGTACTTC; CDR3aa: CSARAGDRANYEQYF
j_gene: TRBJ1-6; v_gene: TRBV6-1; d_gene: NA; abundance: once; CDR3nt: TGTGCCAGCGACCCGACCGCAAATTCACCCCTCCACTTT; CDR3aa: CASDPTANSPLHF
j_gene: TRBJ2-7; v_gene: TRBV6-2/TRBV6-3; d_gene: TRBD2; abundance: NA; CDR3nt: TGTGCCAGCAGCCTCCTAGCGGGAGTCACCTACGAGCAGTACTTC; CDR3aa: CASSLLAGVTYEQYF
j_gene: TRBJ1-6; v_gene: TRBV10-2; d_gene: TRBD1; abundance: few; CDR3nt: TGCGCCAGCAGTGAGGGACAGGGGAACAATTCACCCCTCCACTTT; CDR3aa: CASSEGQGNNSPLHF
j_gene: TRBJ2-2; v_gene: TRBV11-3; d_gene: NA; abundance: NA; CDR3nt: TGTGCCAGCAGCCAGGGTGGGACCGGGGAGCTGTTTTTT; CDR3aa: CASSQGGTGELFF
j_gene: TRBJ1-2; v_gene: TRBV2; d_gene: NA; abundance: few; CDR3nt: TGTGCCAGCAGTGGGGATCAGGGCCATGGCTACACCTTC; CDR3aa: CASSGDQGHGYTF
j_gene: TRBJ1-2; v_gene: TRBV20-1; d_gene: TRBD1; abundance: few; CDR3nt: TGCAGTGCAAAAAAACCGGGACAGGGGAACTATGGCTACACCTTC; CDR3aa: CSAKKPGQGNYGYTF
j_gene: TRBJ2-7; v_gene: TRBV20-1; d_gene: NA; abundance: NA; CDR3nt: TGCAGTGCTACCCCGGGGTCTGGACCCTACGAGCAGTACTTC; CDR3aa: CSATPGSGPYEQYF
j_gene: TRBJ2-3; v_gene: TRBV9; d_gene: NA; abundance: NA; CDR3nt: TGTGCCAGCAGCCCCCTAAGGAACACAGATACGCAGTATTTT; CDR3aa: CASSPLRNTDTQYF
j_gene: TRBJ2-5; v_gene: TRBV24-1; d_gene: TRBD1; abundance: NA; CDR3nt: TGTGCCACCAGTGATGGGGGACAGATAGAGACCCAGTACTTC; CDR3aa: CATSDGGQIETQYF
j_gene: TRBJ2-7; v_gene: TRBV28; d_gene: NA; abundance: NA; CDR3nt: TGTGCCAGCAGCCTAGTAGGGCTAGGGTACGAGCAGTACTTC; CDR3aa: CASSLVGLGYEQYF
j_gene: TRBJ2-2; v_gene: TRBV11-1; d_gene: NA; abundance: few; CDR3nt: TGTGCCAGCAGCCCCGTTAGGGTTGCCGGGGAGCTGTTTTTT; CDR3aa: CASSPVRVAGELFF
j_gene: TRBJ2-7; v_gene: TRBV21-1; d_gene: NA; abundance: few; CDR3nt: TGTGCCACCTCGGGACAGGGGGGTTCCTACGAGCAGTACTTC; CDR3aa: CATSGQGGSYEQYF
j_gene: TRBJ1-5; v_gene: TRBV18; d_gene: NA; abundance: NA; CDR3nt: TGTGCCAGCTCACCACAGTACAATCAGCCCCAGCATTTT; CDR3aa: CASSPQYNQPQHF
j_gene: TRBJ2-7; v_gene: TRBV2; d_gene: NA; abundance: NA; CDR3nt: TGTGCCAGCAGCTTGGTGGGTCCCTACGAGCAGTACTTC; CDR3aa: CASSLVGPYEQYF
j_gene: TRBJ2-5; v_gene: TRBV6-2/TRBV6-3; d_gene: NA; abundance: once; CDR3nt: TGTGCCAGCAGTTACTCCGGGACGACCATCGAGACCCAGTACTTC; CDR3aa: CASSYSGTTIETQYF
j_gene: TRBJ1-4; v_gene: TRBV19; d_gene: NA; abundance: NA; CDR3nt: TGTGCCAGTAGTATAGAGGGGTCCCATGCAACTAATGAAAAACTGTTTTTT; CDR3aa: CASSIEGSHATNEKLFF